Listed here are 24 T cell receptor beta chains from one sample, sequenced in a study of cytomegalovirus exposure and HLA in healthy donors. 60 Vbeta and 13 Jbeta primers were used in PCR. The repertoire was sequenced with immunoSEQ multiplex PCR; TCRdb's copy has only in-frame clones and lacks some. The profile shows 110,000 to 150,000 clones, approximately 81% of them singletons. The sample taken for sequencing was PBMCs. The source is a boy between 2 and 15 years old in good health and CMV-seronegative.

This chain connects TRBV21-1 to TRBJ2-1; TRBD1 is taken as the D call from the table, unchecked against the DNA. TRBV21-1 is annotated as a pseudogene. The CDR3 contains 17 residues. CDR3 residues: CASTLPPPTGDRVEQFF. Written as DNA, the CDR3 is TGTGCCAGCACCTTACCTCCCCCGACAGGGGATAGGGTTGAGCAGTTCTTC.

This clone was seen only a few times. The chain employs TRBV4-3 and TRBJ1-4; no clear D gene. V gave up 4 bases and J gave up 5 bases, with 17 bases separating them. The CDR3 runs 16 residues. In germline, CDR1 is LGHNA, CDR2 YSLEER. In DNA, the CDR3 is TGCGCCAGCAGCCTCAGCCCGGTGGGCGGGAATGAAAAACTGTTTTTT. Translating it yields CASSLSPVGGNEKLFF.

The CDR3, as DNA: TGCGCCAGCAGAAACCAAAGGACACAGGCTCAAGAGACCCAGTACTTC. This encodes CASRNQRTQAQETQYF. The chain employs TRBV5-1 and TRBJ2-5, with D perhaps matching TRBD1 (5 bases). This CDR3 comprises 16 residues. The germline V gene has CDR1 SGHRS and CDR2 YFSETQ. With 5 bases removed from V and 2 bases from J, the gap between germline ends came to 19 bases.

This clone was detected once. This chain joins TRBV5-6 and TRBJ1-4, with D hard to call. The germline V gene encodes CDR1 SGHDT and CDR2 YYEEEE. V gave up 4 bases and J gave up 11 bases, with 12 bases separating them. The CDR3 sequence is 12 residues long. The CDR3 reads CASSPRGGKLFF. CDR3 nucleotides: TGTGCCAGCAGCCCCAGAGGCGGCAAACTGTTTTTT.

The genes are TRBV28 and TRBJ1-5; D not certain. Trimming took 3 bases from V and 3 from J, leaving 15 bases between them. Germline V gene lookup returns CDR1 MDHEN and CDR2 SYDVKM. This CDR3 is 16 amino acids long. As DNA, the CDR3 is TGTGCCAGCAGTTTTTTGACCGGGGATGACAATCAGCCCCAGCATTTT. Its protein product is CASSFLTGDDNQPQHF. Variable domain in full (rest from reference TRBV28 and TRBJ1-5): DVKVTQSSRYLVKRTGEKVFLECVQDMDHENMFWYRQDPGLGLRLIYFSYDVKMKEKGDIPEGYSVSREKKERFSLILESASTNQTSMYLCASSFLTGDDNQPQHFGDGTRLSIL.

The chain is built from TRBV2 and TRBJ2-3; 12 bases agree with TRBD2. The V gene end was trimmed by 6 bases and the J gene end by 6 bases; junction bases not matched to a gene: 10. This CDR3 comprises 16 residues. Germline loops: CDR1 SNHLY, CDR2 FYNNEI. The CDR3 sequence is CASRLLAGGSGDTQYF. The CDR3 region has the DNA TGTGCCAGCAGATTACTAGCGGGGGGTTCAGGGGATACGCAGTATTTT.

The chain links TRBV4-1 to TRBJ2-2; 7 bases match TRBD1. Losses at the gene ends were 1 base for V and 6 bases for J; bases not matched to a gene: 8. Germline loops: CDR1 MGHRA, CDR2 YSYEKL. The CDR3 is 16 residues long. The CDR3 DNA reads TGCGCCAGCAGCCAAGGGTCAGACAGGGCCGCCGGGGAGCTGTTTTTT. Its protein product is CASSQGSDRAAGELFF.

The chain recombines TRBV7-9 with TRBJ2-1; 8 bases match TRBD1. The CDR3 runs 14 residues. The germline CDR1 and CDR2 sequences are SEHNR and FQNEAQ (reference sequence). The trim removed 0 bases at V and 10 bases at J, leaving 5 bases unmatched. Written as DNA, the CDR3 is TGTGCCAGCAGCTTAGCGGGACAGGAGAAAGAGCAGTTCTTC. This sequence encodes CASSLAGQEKEQFF.

The chain joins TRBV19 to TRBJ2-1; 9 bases align to TRBD1. The CDR3 has 16 residues. J gave up 8 bases and V 1 base, and 9 bases lay outside the gene matches. CDR1 is LNHDA and CDR2 is SQIVND in the germline V gene (reference sequence). CDR3 amino acids: CASSIGSGTGFDEQFF. CDR3 DNA: TGTGCCAGTAGTATAGGGTCGGGGACAGGGTTTGATGAGCAGTTCTTC. The entire variable domain, with the rest obtained from reference TRBV19 and TRBJ2-1, is as follows: DGGITQSPKYLFRKEGQNVTLSCEQNLNHDAMYWYRQDPGQGLRLIYYSQIVNDFQKGDIAEGYSVSREKKESFPLTVTSAQKNPTAFYLCASSIGSGTGFDEQFFGPGTRLTVL.

This clone was seen only a few times. The chain has TRBV6-5 and TRBJ1-1; possible D gene TRBD1, 6 bases. The CDR3 is 14 amino acids. The V gene lost 6 bases and the J gene lost 5 bases, with 16 bases spanning the gap. Germline V gene data show CDR1 as MNHEY and CDR2 as SVGAGI. CDR3: CASRGGGRKTEAFF. The CDR3 DNA reads as TGTGCCAGCAGAGGGGGGGGGCGGAAGACTGAAGCTTTCTTT.

V gene TRBV2 combines with J gene TRBJ1-2, with D unresolved. Trimming left V 6 bases short and J 7 bases short, with 24 bases between. The CDR3 consists of 16 residues. The germline CDR1 and CDR2 sequences are SNHLY and FYNNEI. The DNA of the CDR3 is TGTGCCAGCAGGGTGGAAGGCGGCTCGATTCCGGGTGGCTACACCTTC. It codes for CASRVEGGSIPGGYTF.

The chain uses TRBV2 and TRBJ2-7; 7 bases line up with TRBD1. The germline V gene has CDR1 SNHLY and CDR2 FYNNEI. The CDR3 spans 14 residues. V lost 2 bases, J lost 5 bases, and 6 bases stayed unmatched. The CDR3, as DNA: TGTGCCAGCAGTGAATCCGAGGGGGCCAACGAGCAGTACTTC. This codes for CASSESEGANEQYF.

DNA for the CDR3: TGTGCCAGCAGCCTGGGACTTTCGTTCTACGAGCAGTACTTC. Translating gives CASSLGLSFYEQYF. This sequence joins TRBV9 and TRBJ2-7, with a possible D match to TRBD2 (6 bases). The germline V and J ends were trimmed by 4 bases and 3 bases, with 14 bases remaining between them. The CDR3 has 14 amino acids. From germline, CDR1 is SGDLS and CDR2 YYNGEE.

CDR3 residues: CASSLYGAGDQPQHF. The DNA for the CDR3 is TGTGCCAGCAGCTTATACGGGGCGGGGGATCAGCCCCAGCATTTT. This chain connects TRBV7-9 to TRBJ1-5; possibly TRBD1 for D (5 bases). The ends were cut back, 2 bases at V and 5 bases at J, with 13 bases in the middle. The CDR3 has 15 residues. CDR1 and CDR2 (germline): SEHNR, FQNEAQ (reference sequence).

The chain carries TRBV9 and TRBJ2-2; D not resolved. The CDR3 is made up of 14 amino acids. Trimming took 5 bases from V and 5 from J, leaving 13 bases between them. Germline loops: CDR1 SGDLS, CDR2 YYNGEE. The CDR3 sequence is CASRPLYETGELFF. CDR3 DNA sequence: TGTGCCAGCAGGCCCTTATATGAGACCGGGGAGCTGTTTTTT.

V and J are TRBV7-9 and TRBJ1-1; D gene unclear. Germline V lookup: CDR1 SEHNR, CDR2 FQNEAQ (reference sequence). With 3 bases removed from V and 1 base from J, the gap between germline ends came to 9 bases. The CDR3 has 14 residues. Written as DNA, the CDR3 is TGTGCCAGCAGCTTGGGCCGATGGAACACTGAAGCTTTCTTT. Its protein product is CASSLGRWNTEAFF. The whole variable domain, remainder taken from reference TRBV7-9 and TRBJ1-1, is DTGVSQNPRHKITKRGQNVTFRCDPISEHNRLYWYRQTLGQGPEFLTYFQNEAQLEKSRLLSDRFSAERPKGSFSTLEIQRTEQGDSAMYLCASSLGRWNTEAFFGQGTRLTVV.

The V gene is TRBV9, the J gene TRBJ2-3, with 7 bases aligning to TRBD2. Losses at the gene ends were 0 bases for V and 2 bases for J; bases not matched to a gene: 6. This CDR3 has 16 residues. Germline V gene sequence: CDR1 SGDLS, CDR2 YYNGEE. CDR3 residues: CASSVADGGYTDTQYF. In DNA, the CDR3 is TGTGCCAGCAGCGTAGCTGACGGGGGGTACACAGATACGCAGTATTTT.

In this sample, this clone turned up once. The J gene is TRBJ1-4, the V gene TRBV5-1, with D unresolved. Between the trimmed V and J ends, which lost 2 bases and 1 base, there was a span of 6 bases. CDR3 length equals 14 residues. Germline assignment: CDR1 SGHRS and CDR2 YFSETQ. CDR3 DNA sequence: TGCGCCAGCAGCTTCGGCGGAACTAATGAAAAACTGTTTTTT. It is translated as CASSFGGTNEKLFF.

V and J are TRBV6-1 and TRBJ1-5; D is possibly TRBD1 (6 bases). Germline V CDR1 and CDR2: MNHNS, SASEGT. The length of the CDR3 is 11 residues. V lost 2 bases to trimming and J lost 11 bases, with 7 bases between them. The CDR3 DNA sequence: TGTGCCAGCAGTGAACGACAGGCCCAGCATTTT. This encodes CASSERQAQHF.

The rearrangement uses TRBV11-2 and TRBJ1-5, with D maybe TRBD1 (5 bases). V was trimmed by 0 bases and J by 7 bases, leaving 19 bases between them. The CDR3 totals 17 residues. CDR1 is SGHAT, CDR2 FQNNGV, per germline. This CDR3 is CASSLDRVGRAGQPQHF. The CDR3 bases are TGTGCCAGCAGCTTAGATCGGGTCGGCAGGGCCGGGCAGCCCCAGCATTTT.

This chain joins TRBV28 and TRBJ2-2; TRBD2 matches at 16 bases. Germline V gene lookup returns CDR1 MDHEN and CDR2 SYDVKM. CDR3 size: 18 residues. J was trimmed by 6 bases and V by 5 bases; bases with no gene match: 9. This CDR3 is CASSLPYGTSGRAGELFF. DNA for the CDR3: TGTGCCAGCAGTCTCCCCTATGGGACTAGCGGGAGGGCCGGGGAGCTGTTTTTT.

The DNA for the CDR3 is TGTGCCAGCAGTTTCAGGGCGAACACTGAAGCTTTCTTT. This codes for CASSFRANTEAFF. The V and J genes are TRBV27 and TRBJ1-1, with D maybe TRBD1 (5 bases). Germline V lookup: CDR1 MNHEY, CDR2 SMNVEV (reference sequence). Trimming removed 3 bases at V and 1 base at J, with 6 bases between. The CDR3 is 13 amino acids.

V usage is TRBV5-6 and J usage is TRBJ1-4, with D possibly being TRBD1 (6 bases). Between the trimmed V and J ends, which lost 1 base and 4 bases, there was a span of 14 bases. This CDR3 comprises 16 residues. The V gene's germline CDR1 is SGHDT and CDR2 YYEEEE. The CDR3 region has the DNA TGTGCCAGCAGCTTGACAGGGCCCGGTGGTAATGAAAAACTGTTTTTT. It is translated as CASSLTGPGGNEKLFF. Full variable domain (outside the CDR3, taken from reference TRBV5-6 and TRBJ1-4): DAGVTQSPTHLIKTRGQQVTLRCSPKSGHDTVSWYQQALGQGPQFIFQYYEEEERQRGNFPDRFSGHQFPNYSSELNVNALLLGDSALYLCASSLTGPGGNEKLFFGSGTQLSVL.

In its sample, this clone was seen a few times. This chain connects TRBV18 to TRBJ2-5; TRBD1 matches 10 bases. CDR3 length: 18 residues. Per germline, CDR1 KGHSH and CDR2 LQKENI. The V segment lost 1 base and the J segment 4 bases; nucleotides outside the gene matches: 12. In nucleotides, the CDR3 is TGTGCCAGCTCACCACTGTCGGGGAGGACAGGGGGACCAGAGACCCAGTACTTC. It encodes CASSPLSGRTGGPETQYF.